These T cell receptor beta chains were read from a single sample in a study of blood T cell repertoires in COVID-19. The protocol was immunoSEQ multiplex PCR, while the TCRdb copy is restricted to in-frame clones and leaves out a portion. The sample contains 95,000 to 150,000 clones, roughly 82% of which appear only once. The sequenced material came from peripheral blood. The receptors were gathered from a human donor in a cohort sampled during active COVID-19. The CDR3 runs from the conserved cysteine through the conserved F or W. The D gene is left open where the match is weak. Rows may omit the clone size; those that give it use once, few, many or a size class.

TRBV5-1,TRBD2,TRBJ2-7,-,CASSLDLAGGWYEQYF,TGCGCCAGCAGCTTGGACCTAGCGGGGGGCTGGTACGAGCAGTACTTC
TRBV7-2,TRBD1,TRBJ2-7,few,CASKIQGAGSYEQYF,TGTGCCAGCAAAATCCAGGGGGCTGGGTCCTACGAGCAGTACTTC
TRBV3-1/TRBV3-2,TRBD1,TRBJ1-6,-,CASSLGTGRSPLHF,TGTGCCAGCAGCCTGGGGACAGGGAGGTCACCCCTCCACTTT
TRBV5-6,-,TRBJ2-7,-,CASKSGFFYEQYF,TGTGCCAGCAAAAGTGGCTTCTTCTACGAGCAGTACTTC
TRBV19,TRBD1,TRBJ1-2,-,CASSIPGDRGYGYTF,TGTGCCAGTAGTATTCCCGGGGACAGGGGTTATGGCTACACCTTC
TRBV27,TRBD2,TRBJ2-3,-,CASSARLAGDTDTQYF,TGTGCCAGCAGTGCCAGACTAGCGGGGGACACAGATACGCAGTATTTT
TRBV3-1/TRBV3-2,TRBD1,TRBJ1-1,-,CASSGLTGRDTEAFF,TGTGCCAGCAGTGGATTGACAGGGCGCGACACTGAAGCTTTCTTT
TRBV27,-,TRBJ2-2,-,CASSPGITGELFF,TGTGCCAGCAGTCCCGGGATTACCGGGGAGCTGTTTTTT
TRBV19,TRBD2,TRBJ2-5,-,CASSFTSGDLETQYF,TGTGCCAGTAGTTTTACTAGCGGGGACTTGGAGACCCAGTACTTC
TRBV2,TRBD1,TRBJ1-5,once,CASSVSGQANQPQHF,TGTGCCAGCAGTGTTTCGGGACAGGCTAATCAGCCCCAGCATTTT
TRBV9,-,TRBJ1-4,-,CASSTHPTGDSGEKLFF,TGTGCCAGCAGCACTCACCCGACGGGAGACTCGGGGGAAAAACTGTTTTTT
TRBV9,-,TRBJ1-4,-,CASSVATGQTNEKLFF,TGTGCCAGCAGCGTAGCTACCGGACAGACTAATGAAAAACTGTTTTTT
TRBV2,-,TRBJ2-3,once,CASSSPGLQSTDTQYF,TGTGCCAGCAGCTCGCCCGGACTCCAGTCGACAGATACGCAGTATTTT
TRBV2,TRBD1,TRBJ2-5,-,CASSDRTGGGKTQYF,TGTGCCAGCAGTGATCGGACAGGGGGCGGAAAGACCCAGTACTTC
TRBV11-1,-,TRBJ2-1,-,CASSFGTGRTHEQFF,TGTGCCAGCAGCTTTGGAACAGGGCGTACACATGAGCAGTTCTTC
TRBV11-2,-,TRBJ2-5,-,CASSLGAGGQETQYF,TGTGCCAGCAGCTTAGGGGCTGGCGGGCAAGAGACCCAGTACTTC
TRBV29-1,-,TRBJ2-1,-,CSVGWRDEQFF,TGCAGCGTTGGATGGAGGGATGAGCAGTTCTTC
TRBV4-3,-,TRBJ2-1,-,CASSQDGAGSSYNEQFF,TGCGCCAGCAGCCAAGATGGGGCGGGGAGCTCCTACAATGAGCAGTTCTTC
TRBV18,TRBD1,TRBJ1-2,-,CASSPRDRPNYGYTF,TGTGCCAGCTCACCGAGGGACAGGCCCAACTATGGCTACACCTTC
TRBV3-1/TRBV3-2,TRBD1,TRBJ2-7,-,CASSHTGTGLDEQYF,TGTGCCAGCAGCCACACCGGGACAGGCCTCGACGAGCAGTACTTC
TRBV6-2/TRBV6-3,TRBD1,TRBJ2-6,few,CASSLDRGHAGANVLTF,TGTGCCAGCAGCTTGGACAGGGGGCACGCTGGGGCCAACGTCCTGACTTTC
TRBV28,TRBD1,TRBJ2-3,-,CASRLPQGADTQYF,TGTGCCAGCAGACTCCCGCAGGGGGCAGATACGCAGTATTTT
TRBV11-2,-,TRBJ1-5,-,CASSSDPSSNSNQPQHF,TGTGCCAGCAGCTCAGATCCGTCGAGTAATAGCAATCAGCCCCAGCATTTT
TRBV5-8,TRBD1,TRBJ2-7,-,CASSRQGVYEQYF,TGTGCCAGCAGCCGACAGGGGGTTTACGAGCAGTACTTC
TRBV6-5,-,TRBJ2-3,once,CASSYSGGHTQYF,TGTGCCAGCAGTTACTCGGGGGGACATACGCAGTATTTT
TRBV19,-,TRBJ1-3,once,CASSRQDAIGNTIYF,TGTGCCAGTTCCAGACAGGACGCCATTGGAAACACCATATATTTT
TRBV5-1,TRBD1,TRBJ1-1,-,CASSLGSGTGGVMSEAFF,TGCGCCAGCAGCTTGGGATCGGGGACAGGGGGCGTCATGAGTGAAGCTTTCTTT
TRBV5-1,TRBD2,TRBJ2-5,-,CASSLGGGPQETQYF,TGCGCCAGCAGCTTGGGCGGGGGACCCCAAGAGACCCAGTACTTC
TRBV19,TRBD2,TRBJ2-7,-,CASSSLLAGEYEQYF,TGTGCCAGTAGTTCGCTACTAGCGGGGGAATACGAGCAGTACTTC
TRBV19,-,TRBJ1-4,-,CASSPRAPGGRTNEKLFF,TGTGCCAGTAGTCCCCGGGCTCCGGGAGGAAGAACTAATGAAAAACTGTTTTTT
TRBV6-5,-,TRBJ2-2,-,CASSHDSGSTGELFF,TGTGCCAGCAGCCATGATAGCGGATCCACCGGGGAGCTGTTTTTT
TRBV4-1,TRBD1,TRBJ1-2,-,CASSQDDRATPYGYTF,TGCGCCAGCAGCCAAGACGACAGGGCCACCCCCTATGGCTACACCTTC
TRBV10-3,TRBD2,TRBJ2-7,once,CAISESTGGYYEQYF,TGTGCCATCAGTGAGTCGACGGGGGGTTACTACGAGCAGTACTTC
TRBV21-1,-,TRBJ2-5,-,CASSKVEGYQETQYF,TGTGCCAGCAGCAAAGTTGAGGGATACCAAGAGACCCAGTACTTC
TRBV7-2,-,TRBJ2-3,-,CASSLPAGTDTQYF,TGTGCCAGCAGCTTACCCGCGGGCACAGATACGCAGTATTTT
TRBV19,TRBD1,TRBJ2-1,once,CASTVGTGVVDEQFF,TGTGCCAGTACCGTCGGGACAGGGGTAGTTGATGAGCAGTTCTTC
TRBV5-1,-,TRBJ1-6,few,CASSLGGMESPLHF,TGCGCCAGCAGCCTCGGGGGGATGGAGTCACCCCTCCACTTT
TRBV7-8,-,TRBJ2-7,-,CASSLAVGAPYEQYF,TGTGCCAGCAGCTTAGCGGTGGGGGCCCCCTACGAGCAGTACTTC
TRBV28,TRBD1,TRBJ2-3,-,CASSSGTAEADTQYF,TGTGCCAGCAGCTCCGGGACAGCCGAAGCAGATACGCAGTATTTT
TRBV11-2,-,TRBJ2-7,-,CASSLQQVAYEQYF,TGTGCCAGCAGCTTACAACAGGTGGCCTACGAGCAGTACTTC